These T cell receptor beta chains were read from a single sample in a study of blood T cell repertoires in COVID-19. Sequencing used immunoSEQ multiplex PCR; TCRdb keeps in-frame clones, though not all of them. The repertoire holds about 29,000 clones, with more than 80% as singletons. Input material: peripheral blood. These receptors were taken from a human donor in a cohort sampled during active COVID-19. CDR3s include the opening cysteine and the closing phenylalanine or tryptophan. The order of the fields is J gene, V gene, CDR3 protein.

>TRBJ2-7|TRBV19
CASSIWSGPYEQYF
>TRBJ1-4|TRBV6-5
CASRQGAVGEKLFF
>TRBJ2-2|TRBV5-1
CASSEWGQGNTGELFF
>TRBJ2-1|TRBV20-1
CSASLEAGLERFF
>TRBJ1-1|TRBV5-4
CASSSAKQGFPTAEAFF
>TRBJ1-3|TRBV18
CASSQDAGGGNTIYF
>TRBJ2-5|TRBV5-1
CASSFDIRAGPLEIQETQYF
>TRBJ2-1|TRBV5-1
CASRGVGLAGAESSYNEQFF
>TRBJ2-3|TRBV15
CATWDSRSDTQYF
>TRBJ2-4|TRBV4-2
CASSPIKESGGATNIQYF
>TRBJ2-1|TRBV2
CASSEMGTSGNEQFF
>TRBJ1-2|TRBV19
CASSAGRDRGSGYGYTF
>TRBJ2-7|TRBV10-3
CAISGQPPSYEQYF
>TRBJ2-3|TRBV4-3
CASSQGRTDTQYF
>TRBJ1-4|TRBV9
CASNSGTGGSSTNEKLFF
>TRBJ2-1|TRBV9
CASSVLSGAYNEQFF
>TRBJ2-1|TRBV30
CAWSVFRTPGYNEQFF
>TRBJ2-1|TRBV7-9
CASKISDRYFYNEQFF
>TRBJ1-1|TRBV5-5
CASSVGQVNTEAFF
>TRBJ2-3|TRBV4-1
CASSQGTGALPDTQYF
>TRBJ1-6|TRBV3-1/TRBV3-2
CASSLTAQVDNSPLHF
>TRBJ2-7|TRBV7-2
CASSFRTSGTYEQYF
>TRBJ2-3|TRBV2
CASTLAGVGTDTQYF
>TRBJ2-5|TRBV9
CASSAAGGPAETQYF
>TRBJ2-5|TRBV10-1
CASSEPDRAETQYF
>TRBJ1-3|TRBV7-9
CASRTEGLGNTIYF
>TRBJ2-7|TRBV7-9
CASSIRTGYSYEQYF
>TRBJ2-2|TRBV5-1
CASSLSGQNTGELFF
>TRBJ1-6|TRBV6-1
CASSEGRTGRGTYNSPLHF
>TRBJ1-5|TRBV6-5
CASMDRGRGQPQHF
>TRBJ2-7|TRBV9
CASSVEDGRKDEQYF
>TRBJ2-2|TRBV9
CASSVRSDTGELFF
>TRBJ1-2|TRBV6-5
CASRRGGGAEGYTF
>TRBJ1-1|TRBV6-1
CASSEGGGTEAFF
>TRBJ2-7|TRBV19
CASSIDMSSSYEQYF
>TRBJ2-7|TRBV6-2/TRBV6-3
CASSYSSTRGGDEQYF
>TRBJ2-2|TRBV7-2
CASSRGSVGSGELFF
>TRBJ1-2|TRBV2
CASSSTGGFGYTF
>TRBJ1-4|TRBV20-1
CSASREKLFF
>TRBJ2-3|TRBV9
CASSVQGPPDTQYF
>TRBJ2-5|TRBV3-1/TRBV3-2
CASSPTLGGQETQYF
>TRBJ1-6|TRBV6-2/TRBV6-3
CASSFGTGESYNSPLHF
>TRBJ1-1|TRBV6-2/TRBV6-3
CASSLSFRQGDTEAFF
>TRBJ2-4|TRBV27
CASRPLVGRGNIQYF
>TRBJ1-3|TRBV6-6
CASSYSLGTGADTIYF
>TRBJ2-5|TRBV4-1
CASSQVYQETQYF